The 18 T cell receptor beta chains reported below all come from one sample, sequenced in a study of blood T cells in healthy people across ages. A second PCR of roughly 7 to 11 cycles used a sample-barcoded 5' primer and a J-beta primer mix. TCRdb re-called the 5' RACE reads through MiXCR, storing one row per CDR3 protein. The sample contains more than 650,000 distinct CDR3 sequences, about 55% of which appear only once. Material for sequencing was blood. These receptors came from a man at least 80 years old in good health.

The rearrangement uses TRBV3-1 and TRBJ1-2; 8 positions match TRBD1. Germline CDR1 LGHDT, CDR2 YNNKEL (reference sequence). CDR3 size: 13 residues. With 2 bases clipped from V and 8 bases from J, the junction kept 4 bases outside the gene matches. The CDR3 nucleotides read TGTGCCAGCAGCCAAAGGGCAGGGGGCGGCTACACCTTC. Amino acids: CASSQRAGGGYTF.

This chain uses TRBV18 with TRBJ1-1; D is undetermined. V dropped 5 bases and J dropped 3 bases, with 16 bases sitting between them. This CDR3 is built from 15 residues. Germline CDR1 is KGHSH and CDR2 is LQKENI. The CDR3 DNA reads TGTGCCAGCTCATCGCTCGGACCGCTCGACACTGAAGCTTTCTTT. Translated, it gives CASSSLGPLDTEAFF. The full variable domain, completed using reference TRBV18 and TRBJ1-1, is NAGVMQNPRHLVRRRGQEARLRCSPMKGHSHVYWYRQLPEEGLKFMVYLQKENIIDESGMPKERFSAEFPKEGPSILRIQQVVRGDSAAYFCASSSLGPLDTEAFFGQGTRLTVV.

In DNA form, the CDR3 reads TGTGCCAGCAGCTTGGGGCCAAGTGAAACCTACGAGCAGTACTTC. Translating gives CASSLGPSETYEQYF. The J gene is TRBJ2-7, the V gene TRBV7-2; possible D gene TRBD1, 5 bases. Germline V gene data show CDR1 as SGHTA and CDR2 as FQGNSA. The CDR3 totals 15 residues. V dropped 3 bases and J dropped 2 bases, with 14 bases sitting between them.

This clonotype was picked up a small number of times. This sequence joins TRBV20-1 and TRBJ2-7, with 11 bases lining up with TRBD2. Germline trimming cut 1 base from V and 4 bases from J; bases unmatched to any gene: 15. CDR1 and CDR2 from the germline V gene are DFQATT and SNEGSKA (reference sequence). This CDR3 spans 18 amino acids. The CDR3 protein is CSARALGGSGRASYEQYF. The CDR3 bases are TGCAGTGCTAGAGCCCTAGGGGGTAGCGGGAGGGCCAGTTACGAGCAGTACTTC.

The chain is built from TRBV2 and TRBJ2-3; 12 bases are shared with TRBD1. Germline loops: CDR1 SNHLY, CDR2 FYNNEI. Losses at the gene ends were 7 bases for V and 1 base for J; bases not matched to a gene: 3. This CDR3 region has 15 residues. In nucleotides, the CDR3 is TGTGCCAGCAAAGGGACAGGGGGCGGCACAGATACGCAGTATTTT. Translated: CASKGTGGGTDTQYF.

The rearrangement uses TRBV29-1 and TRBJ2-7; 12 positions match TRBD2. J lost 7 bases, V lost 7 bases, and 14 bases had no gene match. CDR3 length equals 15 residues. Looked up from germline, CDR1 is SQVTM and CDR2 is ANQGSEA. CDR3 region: CSAAGLAGSYNEQYF. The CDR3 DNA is TGCAGCGCCGCGGGACTAGCGGGCTCCTACAATGAGCAGTACTTC.

The CDR3 loop is CASSDPGTSGSYEQYF. The CDR3 nucleotides read TGTGCCAGCAGTGATCCCGGGACTAGCGGCTCCTACGAGCAGTACTTC. The genes are TRBV12-3 or TRBV12-4 and TRBJ2-7; 11 bases agree with TRBD2. The CDR3 has 16 amino acids. The trim removed 5 bases at V and 0 bases at J, leaving 6 bases unmatched.

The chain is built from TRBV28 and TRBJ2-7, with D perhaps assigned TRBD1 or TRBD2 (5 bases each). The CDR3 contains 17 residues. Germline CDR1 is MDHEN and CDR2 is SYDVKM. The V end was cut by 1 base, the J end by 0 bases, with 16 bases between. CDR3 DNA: TGTGCCAGCAGTTTATCCTTTGGGGACGCTTCCTCCTACGAGCAGTACTTC. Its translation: CASSLSFGDASSYEQYF.

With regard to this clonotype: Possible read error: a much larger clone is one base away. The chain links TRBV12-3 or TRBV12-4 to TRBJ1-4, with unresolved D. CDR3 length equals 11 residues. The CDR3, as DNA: TGTACCAGCAGTTTAGGTGAAAAACTGTTTTTT. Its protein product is CTSSLGEKLFF.

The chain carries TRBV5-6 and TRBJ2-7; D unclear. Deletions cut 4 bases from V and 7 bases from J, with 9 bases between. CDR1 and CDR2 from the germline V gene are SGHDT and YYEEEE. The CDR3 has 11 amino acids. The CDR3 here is CASSLFSEQYF. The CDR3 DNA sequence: TGTGCCAGCAGCCTCTTCTCTGAGCAGTACTTC. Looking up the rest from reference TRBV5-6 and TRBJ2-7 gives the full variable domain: DAGVTQSPTHLIKTRGQQVTLRCSPKSGHDTVSWYQQALGQGPQFIFQYYEEEERQRGNFPDRFSGHQFPNYSSELNVNALLLGDSALYLCASSLFSEQYFGPGTRLTVT.

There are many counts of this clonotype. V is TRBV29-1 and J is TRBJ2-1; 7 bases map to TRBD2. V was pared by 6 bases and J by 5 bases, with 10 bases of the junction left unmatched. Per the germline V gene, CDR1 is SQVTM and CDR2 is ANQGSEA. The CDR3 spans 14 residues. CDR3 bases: TGCAGCGTCGTTGAGCGGGGCCGCGACAATGAGCAGTTCTTC. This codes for CSVVERGRDNEQFF.

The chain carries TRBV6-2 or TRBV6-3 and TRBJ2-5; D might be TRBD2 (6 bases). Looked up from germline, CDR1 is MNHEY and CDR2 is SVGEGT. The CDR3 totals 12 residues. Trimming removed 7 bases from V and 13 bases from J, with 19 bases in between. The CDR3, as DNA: TGTGCCAGCACCCAGGGACTTCAAAGGTCGTACTTC. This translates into CASTQGLQRSYF.

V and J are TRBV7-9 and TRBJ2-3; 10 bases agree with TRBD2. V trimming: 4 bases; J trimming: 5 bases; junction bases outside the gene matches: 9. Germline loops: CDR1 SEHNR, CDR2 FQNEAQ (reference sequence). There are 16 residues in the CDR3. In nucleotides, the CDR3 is TGTGCCAGCAGCTCGCGGGCTAGCGGGGGCGGAGATACGCAGTATTTT. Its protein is CASSSRASGGGDTQYF.

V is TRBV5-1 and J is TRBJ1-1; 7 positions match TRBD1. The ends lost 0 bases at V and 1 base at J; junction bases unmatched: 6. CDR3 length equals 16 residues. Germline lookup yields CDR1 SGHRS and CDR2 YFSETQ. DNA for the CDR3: TGCGCCAGCAGCTTGGCGAGTAACAGGGGGAACACTGAAGCTTTCTTT. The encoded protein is CASSLASNRGNTEAFF.

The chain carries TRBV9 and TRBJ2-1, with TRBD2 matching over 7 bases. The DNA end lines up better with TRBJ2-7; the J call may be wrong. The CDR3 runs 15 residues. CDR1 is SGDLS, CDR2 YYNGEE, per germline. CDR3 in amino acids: CASSALAGPAYEQYF. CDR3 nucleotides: TGTGCCAGCAGCGCCTTAGCGGGCCCTGCCTACGAGCAGTACTTC.

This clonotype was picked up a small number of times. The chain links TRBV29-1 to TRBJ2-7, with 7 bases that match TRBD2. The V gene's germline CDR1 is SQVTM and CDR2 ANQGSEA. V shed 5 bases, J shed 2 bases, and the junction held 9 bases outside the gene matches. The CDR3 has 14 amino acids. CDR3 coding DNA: TGCAGCGTTAATCTCGCGGGAGCGCCCTACGAGCAGTACTTC. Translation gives CSVNLAGAPYEQYF.

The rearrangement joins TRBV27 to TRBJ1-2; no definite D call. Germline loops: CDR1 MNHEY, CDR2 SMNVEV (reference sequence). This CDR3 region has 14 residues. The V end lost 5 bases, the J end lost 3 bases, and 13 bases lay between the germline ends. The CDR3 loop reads CASSPLGGDYGYTF. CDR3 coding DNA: TGTGCCAGCAGTCCCCTGGGTGGGGACTATGGCTACACCTTC.

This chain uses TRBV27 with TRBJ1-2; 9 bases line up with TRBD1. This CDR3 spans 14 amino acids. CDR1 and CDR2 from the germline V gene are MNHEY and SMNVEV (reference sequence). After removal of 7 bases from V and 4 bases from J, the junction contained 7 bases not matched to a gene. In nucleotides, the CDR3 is TGTGCCAGCACCACAGGGGGCGCGTCCTATGGCTACACCTTC. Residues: CASTTGGASYGYTF.